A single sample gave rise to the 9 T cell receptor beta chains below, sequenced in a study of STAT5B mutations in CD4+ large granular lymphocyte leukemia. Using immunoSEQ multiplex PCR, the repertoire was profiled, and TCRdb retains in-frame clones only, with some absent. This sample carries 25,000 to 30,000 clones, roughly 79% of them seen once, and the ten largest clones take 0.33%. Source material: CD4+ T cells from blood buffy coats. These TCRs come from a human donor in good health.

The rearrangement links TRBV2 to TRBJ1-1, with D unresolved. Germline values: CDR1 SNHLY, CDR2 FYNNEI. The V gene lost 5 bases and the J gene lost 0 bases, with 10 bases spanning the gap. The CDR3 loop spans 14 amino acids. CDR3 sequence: CASSQSDMNTEAFF. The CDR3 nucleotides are TGTGCCAGCAGTCAGAGTGACATGAACACTGAAGCTTTCTTT.

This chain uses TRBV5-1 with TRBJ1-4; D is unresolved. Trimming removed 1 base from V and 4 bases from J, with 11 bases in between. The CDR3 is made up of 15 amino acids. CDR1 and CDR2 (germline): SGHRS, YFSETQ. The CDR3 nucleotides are TGCGCCAGCAGCTTGATGGGCTGGAGTAATGAAAAACTGTTTTTT. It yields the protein CASSLMGWSNEKLFF.

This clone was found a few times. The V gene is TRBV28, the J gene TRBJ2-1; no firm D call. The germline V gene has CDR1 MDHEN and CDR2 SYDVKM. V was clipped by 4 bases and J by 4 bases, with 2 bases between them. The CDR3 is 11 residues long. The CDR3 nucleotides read TGTGCCAGCAGTTCTTACAATGAGCAGTTCTTC. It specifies CASSSYNEQFF.

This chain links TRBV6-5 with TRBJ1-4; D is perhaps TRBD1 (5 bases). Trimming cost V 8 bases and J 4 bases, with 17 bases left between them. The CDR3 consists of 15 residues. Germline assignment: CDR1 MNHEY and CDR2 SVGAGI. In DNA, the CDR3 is TGTGCCAGCGCCGGACGCGAGAGGGGTAATGAAAAACTGTTTTTT. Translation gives CASAGRERGNEKLFF.

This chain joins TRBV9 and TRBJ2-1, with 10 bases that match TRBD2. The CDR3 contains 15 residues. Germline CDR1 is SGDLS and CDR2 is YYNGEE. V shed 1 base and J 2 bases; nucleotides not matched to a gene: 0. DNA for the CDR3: TGTGCCAGCAGCGTACTAGCGGGGGCCTACAATGAGCAGTTCTTC. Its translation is CASSVLAGAYNEQFF. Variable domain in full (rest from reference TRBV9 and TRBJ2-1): DSGVTQTPKHLITATGQRVTLRCSPRSGDLSVYWYQQSLDQGLQFLIQYYNGEERAKGNILERFSAQQFPDLHSELNLSSLELGDSALYFCASSVLAGAYNEQFFGPGTRLTVL.

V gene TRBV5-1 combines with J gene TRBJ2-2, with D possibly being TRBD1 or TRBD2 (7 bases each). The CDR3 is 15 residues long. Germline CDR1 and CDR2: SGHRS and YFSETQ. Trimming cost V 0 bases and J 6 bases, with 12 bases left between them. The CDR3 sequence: CASSLVAGGAGELFF. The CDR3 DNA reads TGCGCCAGCAGCTTGGTGGCAGGGGGGGCCGGGGAGCTGTTTTTT.

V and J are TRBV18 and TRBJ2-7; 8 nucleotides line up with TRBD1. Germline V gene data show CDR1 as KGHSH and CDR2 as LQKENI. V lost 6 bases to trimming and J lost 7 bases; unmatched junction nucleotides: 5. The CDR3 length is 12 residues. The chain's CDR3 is CASSEDREEQYF. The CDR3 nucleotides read TGTGCCAGCTCCGAGGACAGGGAAGAGCAGTACTTC. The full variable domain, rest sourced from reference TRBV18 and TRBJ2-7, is NAGVMQNPRHLVRRRGQEARLRCSPMKGHSHVYWYRQLPEEGLKFMVYLQKENIIDESGMPKERFSAEFPKEGPSILRIQQVVRGDSAAYFCASSEDREEQYFGPGTRLTVT.

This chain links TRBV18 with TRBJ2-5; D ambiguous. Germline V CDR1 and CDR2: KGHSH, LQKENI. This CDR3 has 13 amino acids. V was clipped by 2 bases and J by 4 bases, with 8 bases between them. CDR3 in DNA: TGTGCCAGCTCACCAGCCAATGCAGAGACCCAGTACTTC. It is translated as CASSPANAETQYF.

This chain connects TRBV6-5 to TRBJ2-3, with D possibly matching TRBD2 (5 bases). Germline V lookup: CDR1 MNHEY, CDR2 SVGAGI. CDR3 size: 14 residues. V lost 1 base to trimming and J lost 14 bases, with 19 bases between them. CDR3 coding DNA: TGTGCCAGCAGTTACTTCGGTGCAACCCCGAGGGTGTATTTT. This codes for CASSYFGATPRVYF.